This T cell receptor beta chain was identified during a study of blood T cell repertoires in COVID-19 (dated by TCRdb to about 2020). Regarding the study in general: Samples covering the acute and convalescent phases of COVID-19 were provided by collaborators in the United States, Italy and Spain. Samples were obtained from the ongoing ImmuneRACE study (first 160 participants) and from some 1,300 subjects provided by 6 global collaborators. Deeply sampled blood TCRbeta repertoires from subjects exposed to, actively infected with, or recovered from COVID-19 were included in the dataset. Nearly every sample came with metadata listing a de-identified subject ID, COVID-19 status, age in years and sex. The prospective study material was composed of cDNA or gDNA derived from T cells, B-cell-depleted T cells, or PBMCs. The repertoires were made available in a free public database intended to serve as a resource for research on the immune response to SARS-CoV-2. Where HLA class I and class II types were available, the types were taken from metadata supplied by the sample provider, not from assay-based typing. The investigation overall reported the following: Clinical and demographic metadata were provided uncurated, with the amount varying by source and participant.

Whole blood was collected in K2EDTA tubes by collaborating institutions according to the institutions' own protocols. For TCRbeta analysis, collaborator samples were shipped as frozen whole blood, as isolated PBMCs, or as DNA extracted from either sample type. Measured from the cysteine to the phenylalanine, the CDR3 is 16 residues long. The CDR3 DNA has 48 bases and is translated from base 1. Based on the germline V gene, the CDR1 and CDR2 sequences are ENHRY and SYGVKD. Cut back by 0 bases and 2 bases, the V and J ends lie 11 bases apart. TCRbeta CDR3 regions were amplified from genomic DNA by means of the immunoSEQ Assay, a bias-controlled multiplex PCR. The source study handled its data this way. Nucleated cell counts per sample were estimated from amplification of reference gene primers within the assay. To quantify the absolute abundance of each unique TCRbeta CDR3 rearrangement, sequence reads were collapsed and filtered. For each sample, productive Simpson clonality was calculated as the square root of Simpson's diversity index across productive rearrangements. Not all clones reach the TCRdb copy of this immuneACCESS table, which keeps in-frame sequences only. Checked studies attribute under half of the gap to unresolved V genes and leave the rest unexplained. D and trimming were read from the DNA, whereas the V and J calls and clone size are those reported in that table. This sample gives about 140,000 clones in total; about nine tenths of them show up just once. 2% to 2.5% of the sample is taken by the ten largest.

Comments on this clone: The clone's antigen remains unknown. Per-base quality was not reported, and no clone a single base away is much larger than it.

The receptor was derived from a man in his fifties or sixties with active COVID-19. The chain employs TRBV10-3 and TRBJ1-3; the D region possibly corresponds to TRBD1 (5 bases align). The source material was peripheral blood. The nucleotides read TGTGCCATCAGTGAGTCGGAGGGGAGAACTGGAAACACCATATATTTT. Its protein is CAISESEGRTGNTIYF.